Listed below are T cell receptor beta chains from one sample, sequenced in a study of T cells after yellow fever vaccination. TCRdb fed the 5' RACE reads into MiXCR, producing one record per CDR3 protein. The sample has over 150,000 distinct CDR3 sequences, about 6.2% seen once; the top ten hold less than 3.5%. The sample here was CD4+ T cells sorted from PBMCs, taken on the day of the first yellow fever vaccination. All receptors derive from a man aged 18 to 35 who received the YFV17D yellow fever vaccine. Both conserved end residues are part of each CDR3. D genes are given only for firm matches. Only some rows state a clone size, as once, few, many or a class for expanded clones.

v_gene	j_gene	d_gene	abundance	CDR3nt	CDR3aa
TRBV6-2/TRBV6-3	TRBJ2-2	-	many	TGTGCCAGCAGTTCTCCCGCCGCCAGGAACACCGGGGAGCTGTTTTTT	CASSSPAARNTGELFF
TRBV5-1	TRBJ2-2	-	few	TGCGCCAGCAGTAACTCGGAGGGACCCCCGAACACCGGGGAGCTGTTTTTT	CASSNSEGPPNTGELFF
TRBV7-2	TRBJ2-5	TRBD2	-	TGTGCCAGCAGCGTACAAAGCGGGGGGGCCGAAGAGACCCAGTACTTC	CASSVQSGGAEETQYF
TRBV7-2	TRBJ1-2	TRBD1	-	TGTGCCAGCAGCTTACTCCTACAGGGGGCAGGCGGCTACACCTTC	CASSLLLQGAGGYTF
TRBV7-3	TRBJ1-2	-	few	TGTGCCAGCAGCCACGACAGCTATGGCTACACCTTC	CASSHDSYGYTF
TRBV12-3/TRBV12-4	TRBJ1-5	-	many	TGTGCCAGCAGTTTACCAGGGAGTAGCAATCAGCCCCAGCATTTT	CASSLPGSSNQPQHF
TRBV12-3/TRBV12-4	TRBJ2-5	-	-	TGTGCCAGCAGCCTAACCAGGGGAGAAGAGACCCAGTACTTC	CASSLTRGEETQYF
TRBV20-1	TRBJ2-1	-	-	TGCTGCGCAAGACTTGAGGACCGCTTCAGCTCCTACAATGAGCAGTTCTTC	CCARLEDRFSSYNEQFF
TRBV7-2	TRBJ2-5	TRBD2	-	TGTGCCAGCAGCTTAGCCAGGACTAGCGGGGGCCCCGGGACCCAGTACTTC	CASSLARTSGGPGTQYF
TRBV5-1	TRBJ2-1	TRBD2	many	TGCGCCAGCAGCGAAACATATAGCGGGGGACACAATGAGCAGTTCTTC	CASSETYSGGHNEQFF
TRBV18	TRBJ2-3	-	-	TGTGCCAGCTCATCCTGGGAGGCGAAGGGAGATACGCAGTATTTT	CASSSWEAKGDTQYF
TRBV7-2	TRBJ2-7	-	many	TGTGCCAGCAGCTTAGTACTAGGGAATCAGTACTTC	CASSLVLGNQYF
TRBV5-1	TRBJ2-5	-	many	TGCGCCAGCAGCTTGCTGGGGGAGACCCAGTACTTC	CASSLLGETQYF
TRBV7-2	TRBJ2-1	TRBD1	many	TGTGCCAGCAGCTCCACCGGGACAGGGGTCAATGAGCAGTTCTTC	CASSSTGTGVNEQFF
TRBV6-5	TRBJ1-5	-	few	TGTGCCAGCAGTTACTCCCCCGCCGGACCTAATCAGCCCCAGCATTTT	CASSYSPAGPNQPQHF
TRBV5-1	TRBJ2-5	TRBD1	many	TGCGCCAGCAGCTTTGGAGGCTTGCGTACAGGGGAGGAGACCCAGTACTTC	CASSFGGLRTGEETQYF
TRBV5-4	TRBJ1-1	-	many	TGTGCCAGCAGCTTACAGGGTGCTGAAGCTTTCTTT	CASSLQGAEAFF
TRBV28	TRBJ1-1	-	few	TGTGCCAGCAGTTCCCCCGCGGACCGACAGAACACTGAAGCTTTCTTT	CASSSPADRQNTEAFF
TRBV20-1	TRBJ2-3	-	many	TGCAGTGCCCTGACAGGTAGCACAGATACGCAGTATTTT	CSALTGSTDTQYF
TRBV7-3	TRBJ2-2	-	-	TGTGCCAGCAGCTTGGGGAGCTCGGGGGAGCTGTTTTTT	CASSLGSSGELFF
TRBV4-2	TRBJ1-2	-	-	TGTGCCAGCAGCCAGTCCGACGGGGCATATGGCTACACCTTC	CASSQSDGAYGYTF
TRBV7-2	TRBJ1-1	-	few	TGTGCCAGCAGCCGTGGAGGGGGGGCTAGGGCTGAAGCTTTCTTT	CASSRGGGARAEAFF
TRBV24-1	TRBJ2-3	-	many	TGTGCCACCAGTGATACCCTGGGGGCGGGGGTTACCACAGATACGCAGTATTTT	CATSDTLGAGVTTDTQYF
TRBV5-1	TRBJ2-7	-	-	TGCGCCAGCGCGGTTCGCACAGAAGCCTACGAGCAGTACTTC	CASAVRTEAYEQYF
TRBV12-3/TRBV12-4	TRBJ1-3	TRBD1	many	TGTGCCAGCAGCCTCACAGGGGGCGAACGGGCCATATATTTT	CASSLTGGERAIYF